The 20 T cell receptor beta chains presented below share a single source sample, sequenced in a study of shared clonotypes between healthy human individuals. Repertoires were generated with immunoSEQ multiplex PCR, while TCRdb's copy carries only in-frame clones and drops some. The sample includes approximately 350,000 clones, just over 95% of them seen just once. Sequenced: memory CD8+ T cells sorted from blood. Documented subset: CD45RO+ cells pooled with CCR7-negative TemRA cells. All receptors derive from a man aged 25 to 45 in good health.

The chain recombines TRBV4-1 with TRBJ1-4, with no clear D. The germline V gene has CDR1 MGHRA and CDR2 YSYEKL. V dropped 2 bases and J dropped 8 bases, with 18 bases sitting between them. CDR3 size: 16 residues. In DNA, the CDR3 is TGCGCCAGCAGCCAAAATCCTAGCGGGATCCGGGAAAAACTGTTTTTT. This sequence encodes CASSQNPSGIREKLFF.

Written as DNA, the CDR3 is TGTGCCAGTTCCGGGACTAGTCTCGAGCAGTACTTC. Translated: CASSGTSLEQYF. This rearrangement joins TRBV19 to TRBJ2-7; 8 bases match TRBD2. With V trimmed by 8 bases and J by 6 bases, 6 bases remained unmatched. The CDR3 is 12 residues long. CDR1 and CDR2 from the germline V gene are LNHDA and SQIVND (reference sequence). The full variable domain, rest sourced from reference TRBV19 and TRBJ2-7, is DGGITQSPKYLFRKEGQNVTLSCEQNLNHDAMYWYRQDPGQGLRLIYYSQIVNDFQKGDIAEGYSVSREKKESFPLTVTSAQKNPTAFYLCASSGTSLEQYFGPGTRLTVT.

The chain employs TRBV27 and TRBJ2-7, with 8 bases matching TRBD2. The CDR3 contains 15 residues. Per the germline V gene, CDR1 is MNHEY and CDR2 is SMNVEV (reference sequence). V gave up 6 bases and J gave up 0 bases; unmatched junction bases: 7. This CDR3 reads CASRSTSGFSYEQYF. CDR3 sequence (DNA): TGTGCCAGCAGGTCCACTAGCGGCTTCTCCTACGAGCAGTACTTC.

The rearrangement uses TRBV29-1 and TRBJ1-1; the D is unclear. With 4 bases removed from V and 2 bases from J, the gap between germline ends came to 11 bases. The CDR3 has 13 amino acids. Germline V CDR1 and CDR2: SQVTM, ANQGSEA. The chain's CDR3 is CSVVWQTNTEAFF. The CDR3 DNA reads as TGCAGCGTTGTATGGCAAACTAACACTGAAGCTTTCTTT.

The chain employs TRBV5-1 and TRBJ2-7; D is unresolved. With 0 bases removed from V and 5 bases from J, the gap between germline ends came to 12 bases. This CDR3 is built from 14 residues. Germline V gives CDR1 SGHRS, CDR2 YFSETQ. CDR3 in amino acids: CASSLGGAPDEQYF. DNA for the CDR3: TGCGCCAGCAGCTTGGGAGGAGCCCCCGACGAGCAGTACTTC.

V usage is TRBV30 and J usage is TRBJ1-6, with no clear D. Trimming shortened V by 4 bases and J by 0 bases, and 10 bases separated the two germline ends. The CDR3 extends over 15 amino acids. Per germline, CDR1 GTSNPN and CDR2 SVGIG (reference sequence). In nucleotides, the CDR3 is TGTGCCTGGACCTCACGGAGCTCCTATAATTCACCCCTCCACTTT. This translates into CAWTSRSSYNSPLHF. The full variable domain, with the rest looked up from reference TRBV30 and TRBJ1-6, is SQTIHQWPATLVQPVGSPLSLECTVEGTSNPNLYWYRQAAGRGLQLLFYSVGIGQISSEVPQNLSASRPQDRQFILSSKKLLLSDSGFYLCAWTSRSSYNSPLHFGNGTRLTVT.

The CDR3 region is CASSFQRGRMGNEQFF. The CDR3 DNA follows: TGTGCCAGCAGTTTCCAGCGGGGTAGAATGGGGAATGAGCAGTTCTTC. The gene calls are TRBV28 and TRBJ2-1; 7 bases agree with TRBD2. Germline V gives CDR1 MDHEN, CDR2 SYDVKM. This CDR3 is built from 16 residues. J lost 7 bases, V lost 3 bases, and 12 bases had no gene match.

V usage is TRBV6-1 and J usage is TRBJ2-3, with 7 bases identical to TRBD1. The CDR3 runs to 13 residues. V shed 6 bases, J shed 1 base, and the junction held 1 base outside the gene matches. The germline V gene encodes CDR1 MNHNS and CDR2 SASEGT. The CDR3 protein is CASRGQGTDTQYF. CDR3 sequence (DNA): TGTGCCAGCAGAGGACAGGGCACAGATACGCAGTATTTT.

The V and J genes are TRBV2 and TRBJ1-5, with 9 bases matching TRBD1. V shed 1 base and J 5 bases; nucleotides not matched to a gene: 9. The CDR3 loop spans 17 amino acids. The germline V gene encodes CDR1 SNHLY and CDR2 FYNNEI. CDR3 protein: CASSEEGQGRRYQPQHF. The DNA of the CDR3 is TGTGCCAGCAGTGAAGAGGGACAGGGAAGGAGGTATCAGCCCCAGCATTTT.

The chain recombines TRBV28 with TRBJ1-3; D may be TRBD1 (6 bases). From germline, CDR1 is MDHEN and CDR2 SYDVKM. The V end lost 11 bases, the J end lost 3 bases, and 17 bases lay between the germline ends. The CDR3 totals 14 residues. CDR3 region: CAVVPGAVGNTIYF. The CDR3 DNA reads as TGTGCCGTTGTGCCGGGGGCGGTTGGAAACACCATATATTTT.

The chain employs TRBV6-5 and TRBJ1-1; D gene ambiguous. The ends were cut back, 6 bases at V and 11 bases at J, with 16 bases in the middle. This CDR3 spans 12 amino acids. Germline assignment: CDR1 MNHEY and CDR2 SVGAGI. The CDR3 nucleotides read TGTGCCAGCAGCCCCGGACGCCAAGGGGCTTTCTTT. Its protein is CASSPGRQGAFF.

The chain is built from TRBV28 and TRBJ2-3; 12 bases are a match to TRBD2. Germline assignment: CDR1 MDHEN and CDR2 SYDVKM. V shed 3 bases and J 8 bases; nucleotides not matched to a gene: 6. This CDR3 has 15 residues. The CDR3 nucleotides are TGTGCCAGCAGTTTTCTAGCGGGAGGGCCGGGTACGCAGTATTTT. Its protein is CASSFLAGGPGTQYF.

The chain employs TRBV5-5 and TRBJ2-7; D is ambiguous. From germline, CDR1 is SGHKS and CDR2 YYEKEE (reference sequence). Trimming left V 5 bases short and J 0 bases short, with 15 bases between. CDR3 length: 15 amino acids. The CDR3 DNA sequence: TGTGCCAGCAGTTACCGCAGGACCTCCTCCTACGAGCAGTACTTC. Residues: CASSYRRTSSYEQYF.

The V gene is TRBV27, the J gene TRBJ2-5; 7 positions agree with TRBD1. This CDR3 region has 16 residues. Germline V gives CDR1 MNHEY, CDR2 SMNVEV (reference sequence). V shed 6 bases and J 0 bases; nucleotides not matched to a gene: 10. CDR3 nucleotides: TGTGCCAGCAGCCCCCTGACAGGGAAGTACCAAGAGACCCAGTACTTC. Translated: CASSPLTGKYQETQYF.

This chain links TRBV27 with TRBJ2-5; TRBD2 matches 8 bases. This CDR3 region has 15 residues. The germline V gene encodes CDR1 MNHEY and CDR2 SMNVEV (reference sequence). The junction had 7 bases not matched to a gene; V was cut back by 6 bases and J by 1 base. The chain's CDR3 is CASRTSLAAQETQYF. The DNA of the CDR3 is TGTGCCAGCAGAACATCACTAGCGGCCCAAGAGACCCAGTACTTC.

The DNA of the CDR3 is TGTGCCACCAGCAGAGCTAGGGAGGAGACCCAGTACTTC. This sequence encodes CATSRAREETQYF. J is TRBJ2-5 and V is TRBV15; weak D call: TRBD2 (5 bases). This CDR3 contains 13 residues. Per the germline V gene, CDR1 is LNHNV and CDR2 is YYDKDF (reference sequence). The V end was cut by 1 base, the J end by 5 bases, with 8 bases between.

The CDR3 sequence is CASRRREGYEQYF. The DNA for the CDR3 is TGTGCCAGCAGACGGAGGGAGGGTTACGAGCAGTACTTC. The chain combines TRBV27 with TRBJ2-7; 7 positions agree with TRBD2. Germline loops: CDR1 MNHEY, CDR2 SMNVEV (reference sequence). Trimming removed 6 bases from V and 4 bases from J; junction bases left unmatched: 6. The CDR3 has 13 amino acids.

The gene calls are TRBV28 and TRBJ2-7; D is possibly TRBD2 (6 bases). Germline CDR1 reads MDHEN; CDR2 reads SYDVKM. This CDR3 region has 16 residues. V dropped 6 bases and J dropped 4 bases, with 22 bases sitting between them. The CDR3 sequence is CASRPPVSTSLYEQYF. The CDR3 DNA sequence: TGTGCCAGCAGGCCCCCGGTATCCACTAGCCTTTACGAGCAGTACTTC.

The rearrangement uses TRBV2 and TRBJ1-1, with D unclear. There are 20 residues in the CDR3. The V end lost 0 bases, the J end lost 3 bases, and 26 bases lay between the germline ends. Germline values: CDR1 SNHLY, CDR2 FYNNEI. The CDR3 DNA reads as TGTGCCAGCAGTGAAGCGCTTGTTTCCGAGTCCTTCAACTTTTACACTGAAGCTTTCTTT. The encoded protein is CASSEALVSESFNFYTEAFF.

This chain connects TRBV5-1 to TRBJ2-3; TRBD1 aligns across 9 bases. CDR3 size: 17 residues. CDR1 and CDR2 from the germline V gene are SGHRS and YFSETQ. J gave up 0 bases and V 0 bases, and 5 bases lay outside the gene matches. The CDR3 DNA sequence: TGCGCCAGCAGCTTGGAGACCGGGACAGGGAGCACAGATACGCAGTATTTT. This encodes CASSLETGTGSTDTQYF. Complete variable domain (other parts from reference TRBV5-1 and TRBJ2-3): KAGVTQTPRYLIKTRGQQVTLSCSPISGHRSVSWYQQTPGQGLQFLFEYFSETQRNKGNFPGRFSGRQFSNSRSEMNVSTLELGDSALYLCASSLETGTGSTDTQYFGPGTRLTVL.